The entry below gives a single T cell receptor (beta chain) sequence along with its context. The library was built from roughly 400 ng RNA with molecular barcoded adaptors for alpha/delta and beta/gamma chains. MiXCR was run by TCRdb on the reads, yielding one entry per CDR3 protein. Of about 19,000 distinct CDR3 sequences in the sample, 22% were seen once. This specimen belongs to a study of read filtering for tumor transcriptome and immune sequencing. V was clipped by 3 bases and J by 5 bases, with 11 bases between them. The CDR3 length is 13 residues. CDR1 and CDR2 from the germline V gene are MNHEY and SVGEGT.

V gene TRBV6-2 or TRBV6-3 combines with J gene TRBJ2-7; a possible D gene is TRBD2 (6 bases). The TCR comes from a donor over 35 with multiple myeloma. Sequencing used a population of CD138-negative cells sorted from bone marrow. Here the CDR3 reads CASSYPGEDEQYF. The CDR3, as DNA: TGTGCCAGCAGTTATCCGGGGGAGGACGAGCAGTACTTC.